The next 30 T cell receptor beta chains were all read from a single sample in a study of vaccination and CD4 T cells after COVID-19. The study sequenced cultured CD4+ T cell DNA using the Oncomine TCR Beta short-read assay. From the PCR reads, TCRdb called clonotypes with MiXCR, one entry per CDR3 protein. The sample consists of 13,000 to 15,000 distinct CDR3 sequences, 61% of them appearing once. The antigens of these receptors remain unknown. Treatment: approximately 9-day PBMC culture with coronavirus spike peptide pools or control peptides (ViraFEST assay). Sequencing was carried out using CD4+ T cells from blood, cultured in vitro. These receptors were collected from a human donor who had recovered from COVID-19.

The chain recombines TRBV30 with TRBJ2-3, with D perhaps TRBD2 (5 bases). This CDR3 is built from 13 residues. Germline assignment: CDR1 GTSNPN and CDR2 SVGIG (reference sequence). The V end lost 0 bases, the J end lost 6 bases, and 10 bases lay between the germline ends. The CDR3 DNA is TGTGCCTGGAGTGTACGGGGTTCCGATACGCAGTATTTT. Its protein is CAWSVRGSDTQYF.

This clonotype was detected a few times. V gene TRBV2 combines with J gene TRBJ1-2, with D possibly TRBD1 on 6 matching bases. The germline V gene encodes CDR1 SNHLY and CDR2 FYNNEI. This CDR3 comprises 14 residues. Trimming took off 2 bases at V and 0 bases at J, with 7 bases between the two ends. CDR3 amino acids: CASSENRANYGYTF. The CDR3 nucleotides are TGTGCCAGCAGTGAAAACAGGGCTAACTATGGCTACACCTTC.

The chain joins TRBV6-1 to TRBJ2-7, with 7 bases identical to TRBD2. The CDR3 is 15 amino acids. CDR1 and CDR2 from the germline V gene are MNHNS and SASEGT. V dropped 3 bases and J dropped 0; count of bases not matched to a gene: 5. The CDR3 loop reads CASSEISGNSYEQYF. Written as DNA, the CDR3 is TGTGCCAGCAGTGAGATAAGCGGGAACTCCTACGAGCAGTACTTC.

The V call is TRBV11-2, the J call TRBJ2-7, with 7 bases fitting TRBD2. The CDR3 covers 14 residues. The V segment lost 3 bases and the J segment 9 bases; nucleotides outside the gene matches: 11. The germline CDR1 and CDR2 sequences are SGHAT and FQNNGV. CDR3 nucleotides: TGTGCCAGCAGCTTGGATAGGACTAGTCGGGGGCAGTACTTC. Its protein product is CASSLDRTSRGQYF.

A single count supports this clonotype. J is TRBJ2-3 and V is TRBV20-1; 7 bases align to TRBD2. In germline, CDR1 is DFQATT, CDR2 SNEGSKA (reference sequence). Losses at the gene ends were 5 bases for V and 1 base for J; bases not matched to a gene: 12. This CDR3 contains 16 residues. The CDR3 region has the DNA TGCAGTGCTCAAAATCTAGCGGAAGATGGCACAGATACGCAGTATTTT. Protein product: CSAQNLAEDGTDTQYF.

The chain combines TRBV11-3 with TRBJ2-1; 8 positions agree with TRBD2. CDR1 is SGHNT, CDR2 YENEEA, per germline. After removal of 1 base from V and 2 bases from J, the junction contained 4 bases not matched to a gene. CDR3 length: 16 amino acids. The CDR3 nucleotides read TGTGCCAGCAGCTTAGGAGCAGCGGGGGCCTACAATGAGCAGTTCTTC. Amino acids: CASSLGAAGAYNEQFF.

This clonotype has only a few counts. This chain links TRBV12-3 or TRBV12-4 with TRBJ1-5, with 7 bases aligning to TRBD1. After removal of 6 bases from V and 3 bases from J, the junction contained 2 bases not matched to a gene. The CDR3 runs to 13 residues. This CDR3 reads CASSTGDNQPQHF. In DNA, the CDR3 is TGTGCCAGCAGCACAGGGGACAATCAGCCCCAGCATTTT.

This clonotype was seen a handful of times. This chain joins TRBV20-1 and TRBJ1-5; D is ambiguous. Deletions cut 0 bases from V and 6 bases from J, with 12 bases between. The CDR3 is made up of 14 amino acids. Germline V gives CDR1 DFQATT, CDR2 SNEGSKA (reference sequence). CDR3 bases: TGCAGTGCTAGAGAAAGCCCACTAGGTCAGCCCCAGCATTTT. Its protein is CSARESPLGQPQHF.

This sequence joins TRBV27 and TRBJ1-2; TRBD1 matches at 7 bases. The CDR3 extends over 13 amino acids. After removal of 6 bases from V and 8 bases from J, the junction contained 9 bases not matched to a gene. Germline V gene data show CDR1 as MNHEY and CDR2 as SMNVEV (reference sequence). CDR3 nucleotides: TGTGCCAGCAGCCCAACAGGGGACGGAGGCTACACCTTC. Its protein is CASSPTGDGGYTF.

This rearrangement joins TRBV20-1 to TRBJ2-7, with TRBD2 identical over 10 bases. The CDR3 runs 16 residues. V shed 0 bases, J shed 6 bases, and the junction held 11 bases outside the gene matches. Germline CDR1 is DFQATT and CDR2 is SNEGSKA (reference sequence). Here the CDR3 DNA reads TGCAGTGCTAGAGATCGGCTAGCGGGGGCACGGGGCGAGCAGTACTTC. Protein: CSARDRLAGARGEQYF.

A few counts support this clonotype. The chain joins TRBV20-1 to TRBJ1-1, with D maybe TRBD1 (6 bases). This CDR3 has 14 amino acids. V was shortened by 5 bases and J by 4 bases, with 17 bases between the two germline ends. Germline-derived CDR1 and CDR2 are DFQATT and SNEGSKA (reference sequence). The chain's CDR3 is CSAPPRTVRTEAFF. In nucleotides, the CDR3 is TGCAGTGCTCCTCCCCGGACAGTTCGCACTGAAGCTTTCTTT.

CDR3 DNA sequence: TGCAGTGCTACCGGGACAGCGAGCTCCTACAATGAGCAGTTCTTC. Translation gives CSATGTASSYNEQFF. V gene TRBV20-1 combines with J gene TRBJ2-1, with 7 bases lining up with TRBD1. V dropped 4 bases and J dropped 0; count of bases not matched to a gene: 6. This CDR3 contains 15 residues. Germline CDR1 and CDR2: DFQATT and SNEGSKA (reference sequence).

The genes are TRBV6-4 and TRBJ2-3, with a weak D call TRBD1 (5 bases). The CDR3 spans 14 residues. Deletions cut 0 bases from V and 2 bases from J, with 6 bases between. Germline V lookup: CDR1 MRHNA, CDR2 SNTAGT. The CDR3 reads CASSDSRVTDTQYF. Written as DNA, the CDR3 is TGTGCCAGCAGTGACTCCAGGGTCACAGATACGCAGTATTTT.

The chain combines TRBV30 with TRBJ1-2; D not certain. The CDR3 is 15 amino acids. Germline values: CDR1 GTSNPN, CDR2 SVGIG (reference sequence). Trimming removed 4 bases from V and 3 bases from J, with 18 bases in between. CDR3 sequence (DNA): TGTGCCTGGAAGACCCTAAACTTGGTCTACTATGGCTACACCTTC. Translating it yields CAWKTLNLVYYGYTF.

J is TRBJ2-5 and V is TRBV7-8, with a possible D match to TRBD1 (5 bases). Trimming took off 1 base at V and 4 bases at J, with 16 bases between the two ends. This CDR3 is built from 16 residues. CDR1 and CDR2 (germline): SGHVS, FQNEAQ. The CDR3 loop reads CASSLGWWGSGETQYF. The CDR3 region has the DNA TGTGCCAGCAGCTTAGGGTGGTGGGGCTCGGGAGAGACCCAGTACTTC.

This chain joins TRBV7-8 and TRBJ2-1, with TRBD1 matching 8 bases. The CDR3 is 15 amino acids. V was clipped by 4 bases and J by 6 bases; unmatched bases: 8. Germline V gene data show CDR1 as SGHVS and CDR2 as FQNEAQ. CDR3 protein: CASSYGTGGTNEQFF. CDR3 nucleotides: TGTGCCAGCAGCTACGGGACAGGCGGTACCAATGAGCAGTTCTTC.

This clonotype was found a few times. The gene calls are TRBV19 and TRBJ2-3; TRBD2 matches at 9 bases. The CDR3 length is 16 residues. Germline V gene data show CDR1 as LNHDA and CDR2 as SQIVND (reference sequence). The J segment lost 3 bases and the V segment lost 3 bases, leaving 7 bases of the junction unmatched. Here the CDR3 DNA reads TGTGCCAGTAGTATCATTTCTAGCGGGAATACAGATACGCAGTATTTT. Protein sequence: CASSIISSGNTDTQYF.

This chain joins TRBV28 and TRBJ1-2, with D possibly matching TRBD1 (6 bases). The CDR3 runs 13 residues. Germline loops: CDR1 MDHEN, CDR2 SYDVKM. The V end was cut by 10 bases, the J end by 4 bases, with 16 bases between. The CDR3 nucleotides read TGTGCCACCCTTAACAGGGACTTCTATGGCTACACCTTC. It translates to CATLNRDFYGYTF.

V gene TRBV5-4 combines with J gene TRBJ2-3, with TRBD1 matching 10 bases. Germline assignment: CDR1 SGHNT and CDR2 YYREEE (reference sequence). This CDR3 spans 16 amino acids. The V segment lost 5 bases and the J segment 4 bases; nucleotides outside the gene matches: 10. CDR3 loop: CASSFTGTGDADTQYF. DNA for the CDR3: TGTGCCAGCAGTTTCACCGGGACAGGGGACGCAGATACGCAGTATTTT.

The chain joins TRBV7-8 to TRBJ1-2; 9 nucleotides agree with TRBD1. The germline CDR1 and CDR2 sequences are SGHVS and FQNEAQ. V gave up 5 bases and J gave up 9 bases; unmatched junction bases: 7. The CDR3 runs to 13 residues. CDR3 nucleotide sequence: TGTGCCAGCAGCCCGGCACAGGGGGCCCGCTACACCTTC. It translates to CASSPAQGARYTF.

J is TRBJ2-2 and V is TRBV25-1; 10 bases are shared with TRBD2. The CDR3 covers 15 residues. Germline-derived CDR1 and CDR2 are MGHDK and SYGVNS. Trimming at V came to 2 bases and at J to 7 bases, leaving 4 bases not matched to a gene. CDR3 sequence (DNA): TGTGCCAGCAGTGAACGACTAGCGGGCGGCGGGGAGCTGTTTTTT. Amino acids: CASSERLAGGGELFF.

V is TRBV27 and J is TRBJ2-7; 10 nucleotides line up with TRBD1. Germline CDR1 is MNHEY and CDR2 is SMNVEV (reference sequence). The trim removed 5 bases at V and 2 bases at J, leaving 3 bases unmatched. The CDR3 is 14 residues long. This CDR3 reads CASSRGQGAYEQYF. The CDR3 DNA follows: TGTGCCAGCAGTCGTGGACAGGGGGCCTACGAGCAGTACTTC.

The V gene is TRBV11-3, the J gene TRBJ2-7; tentatively, D is TRBD1 (6 bases). CDR1 and CDR2 from the germline V gene are SGHNT and YENEEA. The CDR3 runs to 15 residues. V was pared by 5 bases and J by 2 bases, with 16 bases between. In nucleotides, the CDR3 is TGTGCCAGCAGCCTCACAATACAGGGAGCCTACGAGCAGTACTTC. Amino acids: CASSLTIQGAYEQYF.

This rearrangement joins TRBV19 to TRBJ2-7, with 7 bases aligning to TRBD2. The CDR3 runs to 13 residues. V was pared by 3 bases and J by 5 bases, with 4 bases of the junction left unmatched. Germline V CDR1 and CDR2: LNHDA, SQIVND (reference sequence). The chain's CDR3 is CASSISLADEQYF. The CDR3 region has the DNA TGTGCCAGTAGTATTAGCCTAGCGGACGAGCAGTACTTC.

The chain links TRBV19 to TRBJ1-1; D might be TRBD1 (6 bases). This CDR3 contains 13 residues. Germline V lookup: CDR1 LNHDA, CDR2 SQIVND (reference sequence). With 6 bases removed from V and 5 bases from J, the gap between germline ends came to 13 bases. In DNA form, the CDR3 reads TGTGCCAGTAGGGTCGGGGGCGGAACTGAAGCTTTCTTT. Translating it yields CASRVGGGTEAFF.

In this sample, this clonotype turned up once. As DNA, the CDR3 is TGCAGTGCTAGGCCCCTGGGACAGGGGAACGCTGGCTACACCTTC. This sequence encodes CSARPLGQGNAGYTF. The rearrangement links TRBV20-1 to TRBJ1-2; 10 bases are a match to TRBD1. This CDR3 contains 15 residues. V was clipped by 3 bases and J by 7 bases; unmatched bases: 11. Looked up from germline, CDR1 is DFQATT and CDR2 is SNEGSKA (reference sequence).

This rearrangement joins TRBV7-3 to TRBJ2-7; D perhaps matches TRBD2 (5 bases). Trimming stripped 5 bases from V and 4 bases from J, with 21 bases between. The CDR3 runs 16 residues. Germline CDR1 is SGHTA and CDR2 is FQGTGA. CDR3 region: CASSLSPPGEGYEQYF. Written as DNA, the CDR3 is TGTGCCAGCAGCCTAAGCCCCCCCGGGGAAGGGTACGAGCAGTACTTC.

J is TRBJ1-6 and V is TRBV7-9; D not resolved. The CDR3 extends over 14 amino acids. V dropped 3 bases and J dropped 5 bases, with 8 bases sitting between them. Looked up from germline, CDR1 is SEHNR and CDR2 is FQNEAQ (reference sequence). CDR3 nucleotides: TGTGCCAGCAGCTTCCAACTGGATAATTCACCCCTCCACTTT. It encodes CASSFQLDNSPLHF. Full variable domain (missing parts from reference TRBV7-9 and TRBJ1-6): DTGVSQNPRHKITKRGQNVTFRCDPISEHNRLYWYRQTLGQGPEFLTYFQNEAQLEKSRLLSDRFSAERPKGSFSTLEIQRTEQGDSAMYLCASSFQLDNSPLHFGNGTRLTVT.

A few counts support this clonotype. V is TRBV27 and J is TRBJ2-1, with a possible D match to TRBD1 (6 bases). The germline V gene has CDR1 MNHEY and CDR2 SMNVEV (reference sequence). Trimming stripped 6 bases from V and 10 bases from J, with 10 bases between. The CDR3 covers 11 residues. CDR3 residues: CASSSRGEQFF. The CDR3 DNA follows: TGTGCCAGCAGCTCCAGGGGCGAGCAGTTCTTC.

This clonotype was observed a few times. This rearrangement joins TRBV20-1 to TRBJ2-5; 15 bases are a match to TRBD2. V lost 5 bases to trimming and J lost 2 bases; unmatched junction nucleotides: 9. CDR1 and CDR2 from the germline V gene are DFQATT and SNEGSKA (reference sequence). The CDR3 totals 17 residues. The CDR3 nucleotides read TGCAGTGCTGTCGGGGGACTAGCGGGAGGAGGGCAAGAGACCCAGTACTTC. It is translated as CSAVGGLAGGGQETQYF.